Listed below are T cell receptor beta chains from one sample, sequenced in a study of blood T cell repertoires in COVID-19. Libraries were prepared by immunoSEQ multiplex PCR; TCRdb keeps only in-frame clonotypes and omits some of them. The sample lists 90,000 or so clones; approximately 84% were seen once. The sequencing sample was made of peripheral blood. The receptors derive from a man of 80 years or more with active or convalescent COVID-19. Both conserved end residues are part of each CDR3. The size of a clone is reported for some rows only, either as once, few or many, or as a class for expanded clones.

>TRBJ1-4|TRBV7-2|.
CASSLSDRVKEKLFF
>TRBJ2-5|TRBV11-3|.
CASSSSRSGGQETQYF
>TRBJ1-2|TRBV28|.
CASSLSRDRGGYTF
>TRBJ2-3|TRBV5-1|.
CASSPRLAGDTDTQYF
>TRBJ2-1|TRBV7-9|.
CASSLALGQSGGIDNEQFF
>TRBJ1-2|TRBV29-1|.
CSVRGQGDGYTF
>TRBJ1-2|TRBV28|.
CATADRLYGYTF
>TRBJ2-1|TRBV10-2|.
CASSEPGMKDEQFF
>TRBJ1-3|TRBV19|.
CASSMEAGSSGNTIYF
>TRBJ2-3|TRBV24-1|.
CATSDTGGPDTQYF
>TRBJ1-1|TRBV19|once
CASSTGREAFF
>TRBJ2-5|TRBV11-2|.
CASRAPGQETQYF
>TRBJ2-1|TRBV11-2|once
CASSYQGVGSWNEQFF
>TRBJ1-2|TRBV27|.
CASSPYRGSNYGYTF
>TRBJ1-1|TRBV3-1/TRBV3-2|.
CASSQQLVDTEAFF
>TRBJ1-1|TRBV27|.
CASSWSGQGGFFTEAFF
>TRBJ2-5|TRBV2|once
CASSSSGGAEETQYF
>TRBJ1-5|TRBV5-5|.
CASSPERGGIQPQHF
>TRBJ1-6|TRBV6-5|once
CASSYATGRFWSPLHF
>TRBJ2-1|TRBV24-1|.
CATSDPGQGAGEQFF
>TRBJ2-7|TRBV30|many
CACIVGAAYEQYF
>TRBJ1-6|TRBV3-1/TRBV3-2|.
CASSSSYNSPLHF
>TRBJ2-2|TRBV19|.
CASSWPRRQNTGELFF
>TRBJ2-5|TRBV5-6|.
CASSLAGLQETQYF
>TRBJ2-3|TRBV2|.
CASRDRGGLTDTQYF
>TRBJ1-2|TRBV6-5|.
CASSGTGEGYTF